The 2 T cell receptor beta chains below come from one sample, sequenced in a study of shared clonotypes between healthy human individuals. Profiled with immunoSEQ multiplex PCR; TCRdb holds only in-frame clones, not every one. The table records roughly 2,300,000 clones, about 90% of them present only once. Source material: naive CD4+ T cells from PBMCs. Subset reported: CD45RA+ positively selected. The receptors stem from a man younger than 35 in good health. Some clones in this sample may be carry-over from other donors' samples.

Here the CDR3 reads CASSEPGRDISSYEQYF. CDR3 DNA sequence: TGTGCCAGCAGCGAACCGGGACGGGACATTTCGAGCTACGAGCAGTACTTC. J is TRBJ2-7 and V is TRBV5-8; maybe TRBD1 (6 bases). CDR3 size: 17 residues. Germline V gene sequence: CDR1 SGHTS, CDR2 YDEGEE. V was cut by 4 bases and J by 3 bases, with 23 bases left in between.

The V gene is TRBV7-2, the J gene TRBJ2-5; TRBD1 aligns across 9 bases. The ends lost 4 bases at V and 5 bases at J; junction bases unmatched: 8. This CDR3 is 15 amino acids long. Germline V CDR1 and CDR2: SGHTA, FQGNSA. The CDR3 sequence is CASSWGDREAETQYF. CDR3 coding DNA: TGTGCCAGCAGCTGGGGGGACAGGGAGGCGGAGACCCAGTACTTC.